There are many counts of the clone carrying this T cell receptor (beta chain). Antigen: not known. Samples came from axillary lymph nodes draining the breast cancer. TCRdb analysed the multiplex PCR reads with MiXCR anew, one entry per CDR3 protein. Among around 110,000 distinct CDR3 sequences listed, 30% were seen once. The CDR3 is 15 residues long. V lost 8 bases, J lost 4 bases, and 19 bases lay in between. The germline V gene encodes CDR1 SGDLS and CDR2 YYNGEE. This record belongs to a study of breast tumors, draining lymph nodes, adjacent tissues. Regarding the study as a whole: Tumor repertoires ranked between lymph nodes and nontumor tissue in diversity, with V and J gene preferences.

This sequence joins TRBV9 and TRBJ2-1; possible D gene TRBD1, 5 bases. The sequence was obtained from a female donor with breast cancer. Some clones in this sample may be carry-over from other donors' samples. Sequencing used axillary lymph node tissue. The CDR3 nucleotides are TGTGCCAGTACTTTGCAGGGTGGTATATACAATGAGCAGTTCTTC. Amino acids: CASTLQGGIYNEQFF.